This passage covers 7 T cell receptor beta chains from one sample sequenced in a study of technical replicates of blood from several donors. The table came from immunoSEQ multiplex PCR; TCRdb's copy has only in-frame clones and leaves some out. Counted here are around 80,000 clones, around nine tenths occurring once; the ten biggest clones make up 0.41%. Sequencing was performed on T cells isolated from PBMCs. The receptor set was obtained from a human donor in good health.

CDR3 sequence: CASNTPGTGNTIYF. The CDR3 bases are TGTGCCAGTAACACCCCCGGGACAGGAAACACCATATATTTT. This sequence joins TRBV19 and TRBJ1-3; possible D gene TRBD1, 6 bases. V was clipped by 7 bases and J by 4 bases, with 14 bases between them. The germline V gene has CDR1 LNHDA and CDR2 SQIVND (reference sequence). There are 14 residues in the CDR3.

This clone was recorded a few times. The chain has TRBV7-9 and TRBJ2-1, with 9 nucleotides matching TRBD2. With 2 bases clipped from V and 6 bases from J, the junction kept 5 bases outside the gene matches. The CDR3 runs 15 residues. Germline assignment: CDR1 SEHNR and CDR2 FQNEAQ (reference sequence). The CDR3 reads CASSLRPSGTNEQFF. The DNA for the CDR3 is TGTGCCAGCAGCTTAAGGCCTAGCGGGACCAATGAGCAGTTCTTC. Combining the CDR3 with reference TRBV7-9 and TRBJ2-1 gives the whole variable domain DTGVSQNPRHKITKRGQNVTFRCDPISEHNRLYWYRQTLGQGPEFLTYFQNEAQLEKSRLLSDRFSAERPKGSFSTLEIQRTEQGDSAMYLCASSLRPSGTNEQFFGPGTRLTVL.

The rearrangement uses TRBV4-1 and TRBJ2-7, with a possible D match to TRBD1 (6 bases). The CDR3 is 13 residues long. Germline V gene sequence: CDR1 MGHRA, CDR2 YSYEKL. V lost 1 base and J lost 2, with 6 bases in between. Here the CDR3 DNA reads TGCGCCAGCAGCCAAGGACAGGCCTACGAGCAGTACTTC. Protein sequence: CASSQGQAYEQYF.

This clone turned up a few times. The rearrangement links TRBV4-1 to TRBJ2-2; 7 bases align to TRBD1. Germline V gives CDR1 MGHRA, CDR2 YSYEKL. Germline trimming cut 0 bases from V and 1 base from J; bases unmatched to any gene: 5. CDR3 length: 17 residues. The CDR3 sequence: CASSQDPGTVNTGELFF. The CDR3 coding sequence is TGCGCCAGCAGCCAAGATCCCGGGACAGTGAACACCGGGGAGCTGTTTTTT.

This chain connects TRBV7-8 to TRBJ2-7; TRBD2 aligns across 9 bases. J lost 6 bases, V lost 5 bases, and 8 bases had no gene match. CDR1 is SGHVS and CDR2 is FQNEAQ in the germline V gene. The CDR3 loop spans 14 amino acids. DNA of the CDR3: TGTGCCAGCAGCCCGACTAGCGGAGGGGGCGAGCAGTACTTC. Amino acid sequence: CASSPTSGGGEQYF.

The chain carries TRBV7-8 and TRBJ2-2, with 9 bases lining up with TRBD1. The length of the CDR3 is 17 residues. V lost 1 base, J lost 7 bases, and 10 bases stayed unmatched. The germline CDR1 and CDR2 sequences are SGHVS and FQNEAQ. CDR3 nucleotides: TGTGCCAGCAGCTTAGTAGTCCCGACAGGGGGGTTCGGGGAGCTGTTTTTT. This translates into CASSLVVPTGGFGELFF.

J is TRBJ2-3 and V is TRBV7-9; unclear D gene. CDR1 SEHNR and CDR2 FQNEAQ come from the germline V gene (reference sequence). The CDR3 extends over 15 amino acids. With 1 base removed from V and 4 bases from J, the gap between germline ends came to 12 bases. The CDR3 loop is CASSLVITRADTQYF. Written as DNA, the CDR3 is TGTGCCAGCAGCTTAGTTATTACACGTGCAGATACGCAGTATTTT.